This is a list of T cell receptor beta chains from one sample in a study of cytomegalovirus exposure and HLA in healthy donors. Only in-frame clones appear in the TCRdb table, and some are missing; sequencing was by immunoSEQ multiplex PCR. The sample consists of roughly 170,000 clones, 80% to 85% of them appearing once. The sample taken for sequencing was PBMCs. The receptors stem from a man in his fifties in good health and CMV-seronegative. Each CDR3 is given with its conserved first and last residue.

CASSKSGVNGEGYTF,TRBJ1-2,TRBV7-9
CASSGQDGQPQHF,TRBJ1-5,TRBV6-4
CASARTHSGNTIYF,TRBJ1-3,TRBV27
CASSGGGVPRGTEAFF,TRBJ1-1,TRBV7-2
CASGSRREQYF,TRBJ2-5,TRBV6-5
CASSQTALAGNEQFF,TRBJ2-1,TRBV7-2
CASSRQGESGYTF,TRBJ1-2,TRBV19
CASASQGTGGPETQYF,TRBJ2-5,TRBV5-1
CASSLYPTAGGETQYF,TRBJ2-5,TRBV7-2
CASSAGTVNTGELFF,TRBJ2-2,TRBV19
CASSRGGATPEAFF,TRBJ1-1,TRBV28
CASIQGSGLPGELFF,TRBJ2-2,TRBV7-2
CASSLRAVGGQPQHF,TRBJ1-5,TRBV28
CASCNTGFRTGELFF,TRBJ2-2,TRBV5-4
CASSLVGETGELFF,TRBJ2-2,TRBV7-2
CASSLGAGGRAEQFF,TRBJ2-1,TRBV7-6
CASSGGLGANYGYTF,TRBJ1-2,TRBV6-1
CASSISGGAENEQYF,TRBJ2-7,TRBV9
CASSRQGGGYTF,TRBJ1-2,TRBV11-2
CASSKVETVPKGADEKLFF,TRBJ1-4,TRBV21-1
CAINQRGEGGELFF,TRBJ2-2,TRBV10-3
CASSRSGSFYNEQFF,TRBJ2-1,TRBV6-5
CASTRPGANSYEQYF,TRBJ2-7,TRBV11-2
CASSLTGALQETQYF,TRBJ2-5,TRBV5-1
CASSPGTVMNTEAFF,TRBJ1-1,TRBV5-8
CASSYSGGNSPLHF,TRBJ1-6,TRBV6-5
CASSGQGERSEQYF,TRBJ2-7,TRBV11-3
CASSKQGPYEQYF,NA,TRBV7-2
CASSQTQGAHQPQHF,TRBJ1-5,TRBV6-5